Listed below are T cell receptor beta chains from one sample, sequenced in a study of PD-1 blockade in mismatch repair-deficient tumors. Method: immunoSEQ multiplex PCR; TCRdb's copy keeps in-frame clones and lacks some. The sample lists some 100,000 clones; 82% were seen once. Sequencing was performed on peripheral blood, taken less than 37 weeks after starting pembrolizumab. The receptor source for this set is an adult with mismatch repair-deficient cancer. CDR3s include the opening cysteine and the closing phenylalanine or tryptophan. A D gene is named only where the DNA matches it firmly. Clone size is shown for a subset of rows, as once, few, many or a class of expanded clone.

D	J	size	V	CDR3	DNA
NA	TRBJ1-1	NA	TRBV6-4	CASRSDRLMNTEAFF	TGTGCCAGCAGATCGGACAGACTTATGAACACTGAAGCTTTCTTT
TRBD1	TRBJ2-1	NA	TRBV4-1	CASSRGQGEEQFF	TGCGCCAGCAGCCGCGGACAGGGCGAGGAGCAGTTCTTC
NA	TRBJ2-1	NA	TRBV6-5	CASTYLSSHNEQFF	TGTGCCAGCACCTACCTTAGCAGCCACAATGAGCAGTTCTTC
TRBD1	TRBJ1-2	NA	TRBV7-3	CASSLPPGQGASGYTF	TGTGCCAGCAGCCTACCTCCCGGACAGGGGGCGTCTGGCTACACCTTC
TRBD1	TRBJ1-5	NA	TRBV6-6	CASSYEGGQGHQPQHF	TGTGCCAGCAGTTACGAGGGAGGACAGGGGCATCAGCCCCAGCATTTT
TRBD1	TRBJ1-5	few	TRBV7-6	CASGQGGDQPQHF	TGTGCCAGCGGACAGGGAGGGGATCAGCCCCAGCATTTT
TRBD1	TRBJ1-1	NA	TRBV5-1	CASSKIQGAITEAFF	TGCGCCAGCAGCAAGATACAGGGGGCGATCACTGAAGCTTTCTTT
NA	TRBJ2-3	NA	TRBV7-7	CASSLAPGQADTQYF	TGTGCTAGCAGCTTAGCACCGGGACAAGCGGATACGCAGTATTTT
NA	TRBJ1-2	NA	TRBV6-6	CASSLDSFYGYTF	TGTGCCAGCAGTCTGGACAGCTTCTATGGCTACACCTTC
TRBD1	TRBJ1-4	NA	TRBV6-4	CASIPDRDREGEKLFF	TGTGCCAGCATACCGGACAGGGATCGGGAAGGGGAAAAACTGTTTTTT
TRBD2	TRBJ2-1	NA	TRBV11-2	CASSLGTSGANEQFF	TGTGCCAGCAGCTTAGGGACTAGCGGGGCAAATGAGCAGTTCTTC
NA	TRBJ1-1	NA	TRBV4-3	CASSHERGQDTEAFF	TGCGCCAGCAGCCATGAACGGGGGCAGGACACTGAAGCTTTCTTT
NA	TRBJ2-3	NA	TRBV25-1	CASSDSGGLSTDTQYF	TGTGCCAGCAGTGATTCTGGCGGCTTGAGCACAGATACGCAGTATTTT
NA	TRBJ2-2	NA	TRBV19	CASSIDPGGRDTGELFF	TGTGCCAGTAGTATAGACCCGGGGGGCCGCGACACCGGGGAGCTGTTTTTT
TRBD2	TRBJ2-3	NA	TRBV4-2	CASSQGTSGITDTQYF	TGTGCCAGCAGCCAAGGGACTAGCGGGATTACAGATACGCAGTATTTT
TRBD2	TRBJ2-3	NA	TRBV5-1	CASSLGLAGGGPDTQYF	TGCGCCAGCAGCTTGGGACTAGCGGGAGGGGGTCCAGATACGCAGTATTTT
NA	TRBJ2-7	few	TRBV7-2	CASSLTTPVGEQYF	TGTGCCAGCAGCTTAACCACACCCGTCGGCGAGCAGTACTTC
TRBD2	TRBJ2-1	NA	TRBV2	CASSARRGRAGNEQFF	TGTGCCAGCAGTGCCCGGAGAGGGAGGGCAGGTAATGAGCAGTTCTTC
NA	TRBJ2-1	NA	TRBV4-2	CASSQDTLVGDEQFF	TGTGCCAGCAGCCAAGATACGCTAGTGGGCGATGAGCAGTTCTTC
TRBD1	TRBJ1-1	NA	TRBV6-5	CASSQGGGTEAFF	TGTGCCAGCAGTCAGGGGGGGGGCACTGAAGCTTTCTTT
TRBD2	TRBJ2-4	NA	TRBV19	CASSIPSGGRGNIQYF	TGTGCCAGTAGTATACCCTCGGGAGGGCGAGGAAACATTCAGTACTTC
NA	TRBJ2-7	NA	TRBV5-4	CASSSWSDRKSEQYF	TGTGCCAGCAGCTCCTGGAGTGACAGGAAGAGCGAGCAGTACTTC
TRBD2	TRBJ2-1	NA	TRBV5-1	CASSGGSGYNEQFF	TGCGCCAGCAGCGGCGGGAGTGGGTACAATGAGCAGTTCTTC
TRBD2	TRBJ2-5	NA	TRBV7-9	CASSPRTGRAMQETQYF	TGTGCCAGCAGCCCGAGGACGGGGAGGGCCATGCAAGAGACCCAGTACTTC
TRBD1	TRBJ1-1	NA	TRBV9	CASSTGGTGAPEAFF	TGTGCCAGCAGCACCGGGGGGACAGGAGCCCCTGAAGCTTTCTTT
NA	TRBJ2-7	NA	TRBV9	CASSPSSGVSGIEQYF	TGTGCCAGCAGCCCATCCTCTGGGGTTAGCGGCATCGAGCAGTACTTC
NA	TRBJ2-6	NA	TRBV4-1	CASSNPGRISGANVLTF	TGCGCCAGCAGCAATCCGGGACGGATCTCTGGGGCCAACGTCCTGACTTTC
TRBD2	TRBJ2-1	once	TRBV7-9	CASSKTGGEQFF	TGTGCCAGCAGCAAAACGGGGGGTGAGCAGTTCTTC
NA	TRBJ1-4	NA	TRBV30	CAWSAPGGFEKLFF	TGTGCCTGGAGTGCCCCCGGAGGGTTCGAAAAACTGTTTTTT
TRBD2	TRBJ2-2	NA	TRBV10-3	CAIWGETSDLGGELFF	TGTGCCATCTGGGGGGAGACTAGCGACTTGGGCGGGGAGCTGTTTTTT
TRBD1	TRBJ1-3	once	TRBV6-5	CASSQGQISGNTIYF	TGTGCCAGCAGCCAGGGACAGATCTCTGGAAACACCATATATTTT
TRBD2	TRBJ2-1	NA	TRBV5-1	CASSPEGAGGSSYNEQFF	TGCGCCAGCAGCCCCGAAGGAGCGGGAGGTTCCTCCTACAATGAGCAGTTCTTC
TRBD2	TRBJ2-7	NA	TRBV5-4	CASSLETSGAYEQYF	TGTGCCAGCAGCTTGGAGACTAGCGGAGCCTACGAGCAGTACTTC
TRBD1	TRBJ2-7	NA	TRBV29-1	CSVEKSGGNYEQYF	TGCAGCGTTGAAAAGTCAGGGGGCAACTACGAGCAGTACTTC
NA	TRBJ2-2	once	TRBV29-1	CSVDQGGTGELFF	TGCAGCGTTGACCAGGGAGGAACCGGGGAGCTGTTTTTT
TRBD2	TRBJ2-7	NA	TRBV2	CASSDFSGRSSYEQYF	TGTGCCAGCAGTGACTTTAGCGGGCGTAGCTCCTACGAGCAGTACTTC